Listed below are T cell receptor beta chains from one sample, sequenced in a study of blood T cell repertoires in COVID-19. Profiled with immunoSEQ multiplex PCR; TCRdb holds only in-frame clones, not every one. This sample has 45,000 to 65,000 clones, with 80% to 90% found just once. Sequencing input: peripheral blood. The receptors were sampled from a human donor in a cohort sampled during active COVID-19. Both conserved end residues are part of each CDR3. D genes are given only for firm matches. Not every row has a clone size; where given, it reads once, few, many or a size class.

d_gene,v_gene,abundance,j_gene,CDR3nt,CDR3aa
NA,TRBV20-1,NA,TRBJ1-1,TGCAGTGATAACCAGGCGACTGAAGCTTTCTTT,CSDNQATEAFF
NA,TRBV5-5,NA,TRBJ2-2,TGTGCCAGCAGCTTGGGTACAGGTACCACCGGGGAGCTGTTTTTT,CASSLGTGTTGELFF
TRBD1,TRBV5-4,NA,TRBJ1-2,TGTGCCAGCAGGAAGAGGACAGGGGCGGCCTATGGCTACACCTTC,CASRKRTGAAYGYTF
NA,TRBV29-1,NA,TRBJ2-7,TGCAGCGTTGAAGACAGGGGCCAATCCTTCTCCTACGAGCAGTACTTC,CSVEDRGQSFSYEQYF
TRBD2,TRBV7-2,NA,TRBJ2-7,TGTGCCAGCAGCTCCCCGGGACTAGCGGGGGGGCGGCTCTACGAGCAGTACTTC,CASSSPGLAGGRLYEQYF
TRBD1,TRBV19,NA,TRBJ2-3,TGTGCCAGCCGAGGGGACAGGGGGCTTGCAGATACGCAGTATTTT,CASRGDRGLADTQYF
NA,TRBV7-2,NA,TRBJ2-7,TGTGCCAGCAGCTTAGCAGGAGGAGCGTCCTACGAGCAGTACTTC,CASSLAGGASYEQYF
TRBD1,TRBV12-3/TRBV12-4,NA,TRBJ2-3,TGTGCCAGCAGTTTAGTGGCAGGGGGTACGCAGTATTTT,CASSLVAGGTQYF
TRBD1,TRBV7-2,NA,TRBJ2-1,TGTGCCAGCAGCCGGACAGGGGGAGCCGGCAATGAGCAGTTCTTC,CASSRTGGAGNEQFF
TRBD1,TRBV7-9,NA,TRBJ2-6,TGTGCCAGCGGCCGAACAGGGGTTGAGGGGGCCAACGTCCTGACTTTC,CASGRTGVEGANVLTF
NA,TRBV13,NA,TRBJ1-4,TGTGCCAGCAGCTCCCGGACAGATAATGAAAAACTGTTTTTT,CASSSRTDNEKLFF
TRBD1,TRBV7-9,NA,TRBJ2-3,TGTGCCAGCAGCAACCCCACAGGGGGCGTTTCAGATACGCAGTATTTT,CASSNPTGGVSDTQYF
TRBD1,TRBV18,once,TRBJ1-2,TGTGCCAGCTCACCGGGACAGGGGACTAACTATGGCTACACCTTC,CASSPGQGTNYGYTF
NA,TRBV2,NA,TRBJ1-1,TGTGCCAGCAGTGAAGCCCCCAGGAACACTGAAGCTTTCTTT,CASSEAPRNTEAFF
NA,TRBV18,NA,TRBJ1-4,TGTGCCAGCTCACCGCCGAGACAGGCTATGTCAGCAAAACTGTTTTTT,CASSPPRQAMSAKLFF
NA,TRBV19,NA,TRBJ1-2,TGTGCCAGTAGTACCCTACAGGGTGGCAAATCTAACTATGGCTACACCTTC,CASSTLQGGKSNYGYTF
NA,TRBV30,NA,TRBJ2-3,TGTGCCTGGAGTGTATCTCGACTCCTCACAGATACGCAGTATTTT,CAWSVSRLLTDTQYF
NA,TRBV4-3,NA,TRBJ2-1,TGCGCCAGCAGCCCATCCGGAGAGAATGAGCAGTTCTTC,CASSPSGENEQFF
TRBD1,TRBV30,NA,TRBJ2-7,TGTGCCTGGAGTGTGACAGGGGCCTACGAGCAGTACTTC,CAWSVTGAYEQYF
NA,TRBV2,few,TRBJ1-6,TGTGCCAGCAGGATCAGGGAGGATTCACCCCTCCACTTT,CASRIREDSPLHF
NA,TRBV10-3,once,TRBJ1-6,TGTGCCATCAGTCGAGATAATTCACCCCTCCACTTT,CAISRDNSPLHF
NA,TRBV25-1,NA,TRBJ1-2,TGTGCCAGCCGAAAAGGGGTGGACTATGGCTACACCTTC,CASRKGVDYGYTF